These 11 T cell receptor beta chains share one sample of origin, sequenced in a study of blood T cells in healthy people across ages. Together with a sample-barcoded 5' primer, a J-beta primer mix was included in a second PCR lasting about 6 to 11 cycles. TCRdb used MiXCR to reprocess the 5' RACE reads, holding one entry per CDR3 protein. The table records approximately 800,000 distinct CDR3 sequences, around 50% of them present only once. Source material: blood. All receptors derive from a man aged 40-55 years in good health.

The chain is built from TRBV28 and TRBJ1-1; 9 bases match TRBD1. The CDR3 contains 14 residues. V was clipped by 5 bases and J by 1 base; unmatched bases: 2. Germline assignment: CDR1 MDHEN and CDR2 SYDVKM. The CDR3 loop reads CASSDRGGNTEAFF. CDR3 coding DNA: TGTGCCAGCAGTGACAGGGGGGGGAACACTGAAGCTTTCTTT.

This clonotype turned up a few times. The chain joins TRBV6-2 or TRBV6-3 to TRBJ2-7; the D is unclear. V lost 4 bases and J lost 6, with 7 bases in between. This CDR3 region has 11 residues. Germline loops: CDR1 MNHEY, CDR2 SVGEGT. The CDR3 DNA is TGTGCCAGCAGTTCCTACAGCGAGCAGTACTTC. As protein: CASSSYSEQYF.

In its sample, this clonotype was seen once. The gene calls are TRBV28 and TRBJ1-5; D remains unclear. This CDR3 contains 14 residues. CDR1 is MDHEN and CDR2 is SYDVKM in the germline V gene. Trimming stripped 4 bases from V and 5 bases from J, with 12 bases between. As DNA, the CDR3 is TGTGCCAGCAGTTCACTAGGCGAGTATCAGCCCCAGCATTTT. It codes for CASSSLGEYQPQHF.

This clonotype came up a few times. This chain uses TRBV20-1 with TRBJ1-1, with a possible D match to TRBD1 (6 bases). CDR1 is DFQATT and CDR2 is SNEGSKA in the germline V gene (reference sequence). The length of the CDR3 is 16 residues. The V gene lost 7 bases and the J gene lost 2 bases, with 23 bases spanning the gap. CDR3 amino acids: CSVRKGGPEGNTEAFF. The CDR3 DNA reads TGCAGTGTCCGAAAGGGGGGGCCTGAGGGCAACACTGAAGCTTTCTTT.

V usage is TRBV28 and J usage is TRBJ1-5, with a tentative D call TRBD1 (5 bases). Trimming stripped 3 bases from V and 2 bases from J, with 11 bases between. Looked up from germline, CDR1 is MDHEN and CDR2 is SYDVKM. The CDR3 has 15 residues. The CDR3 here is CASSFAGGGNQPQHF. CDR3 in DNA: TGTGCCAGCAGTTTTGCCGGGGGTGGCAATCAGCCCCAGCATTTT.

The table lists this clonotype with a few counts. The V and J genes are TRBV6-5 and TRBJ2-7, with 10 bases fitting TRBD2. The J call may be wrong; the DNA end is better matched by TRBJ2-5. Germline CDR1 and CDR2: MNHEY and SVGAGI. The CDR3 has 16 residues. CDR3: CASSYSRTSGQETQYF. The CDR3 nucleotides are TGTGCCAGCAGTTACTCGAGGACTAGCGGACAAGAGACCCAGTACTTC.

This clonotype was seen only a few times. CDR3 sequence: CASSAGQGETQYF. The CDR3 region has the DNA TGTGCCAGCAGCGCGGGACAGGGAGAGACCCAGTACTTC. The gene calls are TRBV9 and TRBJ2-5; 9 bases align to TRBD1. V lost 3 bases to trimming and J lost 4 bases; unmatched junction nucleotides: 1. The CDR3 totals 13 residues. Germline V lookup: CDR1 SGDLS, CDR2 YYNGEE.

V is TRBV9 and J is TRBJ2-1; 11 bases line up with TRBD2. Germline assignment: CDR1 SGDLS and CDR2 YYNGEE. The CDR3 loop spans 15 amino acids. Losses at the gene ends were 0 bases for V and 7 bases for J; bases not matched to a gene: 3. In DNA, the CDR3 is TGTGCCAGCAGCGTAGCTACTAGCGGGAGTAATGAGCAGTTCTTC. It encodes CASSVATSGSNEQFF.

The gene calls are TRBV12-3 or TRBV12-4 and TRBJ2-7; D is possibly TRBD1 (6 bases). Trimming took off 5 bases at V and 3 bases at J, with 11 bases between the two ends. This CDR3 region has 13 residues. The chain's CDR3 is CASSTGIIYEQYF. CDR3 sequence (DNA): TGTGCCAGCAGTACAGGGATTATCTACGAGCAGTACTTC.

This chain joins TRBV3-1 and TRBJ1-5, with unresolved D. CDR3 length: 14 amino acids. Germline V lookup: CDR1 LGHDT, CDR2 YNNKEL (reference sequence). The V end lost 0 bases, the J end lost 7 bases, and 10 bases lay between the germline ends. The CDR3, as DNA: TGTGCCAGCAGCCAAGATTTGGTGGAACAGCCCCAGCATTTT. It yields the protein CASSQDLVEQPQHF.

The chain has TRBV27 and TRBJ2-7, with 7 bases fitting TRBD1. The J call may be wrong; the DNA end is better matched by TRBJ2-5. The CDR3 length is 15 residues. CDR1 and CDR2 from the germline V gene are MNHEY and SMNVEV (reference sequence). CDR3 region: CASSPVTGCGETQYF. In DNA, the CDR3 is TGTGCCAGCAGTCCCGTGACAGGGTGCGGGGAGACCCAGTACTTC.